This T cell receptor beta chain was recorded in a study of blood T cell repertoires in COVID-19. Study-wide background: Both acute and convalescent COVID-19 samples were obtained from the United States, Italy and Spain. PBMCs, B-cell-depleted T cells, or T cells provided the cDNA or gDNA that made up the material.

This table comes from immunoSEQ multiplex PCR, and its TCRdb copy is limited to in-frame clones, with some not included. The sample gives over 95,000 clones, more than 65% of which show up once; approximately 18% is in the top ten. Germline V gene data show CDR1 as SQVTM and CDR2 as ANQGSEA. With 3 bases clipped from V and 4 bases from J, the junction kept 5 bases outside the gene matches. The CDR3 spans 13 residues. The sequencing sample was made of peripheral blood. This TCR came from a woman aged 80 or over with active or convalescent COVID-19. This chain links TRBV29-1 with TRBJ1-2; TRBD1 aligns across 7 bases. CDR3 DNA: TGCAGCGTTGATATAGGGGGCGGCTATGGCTACACCTTC. Translating gives CSVDIGGGYGYTF.